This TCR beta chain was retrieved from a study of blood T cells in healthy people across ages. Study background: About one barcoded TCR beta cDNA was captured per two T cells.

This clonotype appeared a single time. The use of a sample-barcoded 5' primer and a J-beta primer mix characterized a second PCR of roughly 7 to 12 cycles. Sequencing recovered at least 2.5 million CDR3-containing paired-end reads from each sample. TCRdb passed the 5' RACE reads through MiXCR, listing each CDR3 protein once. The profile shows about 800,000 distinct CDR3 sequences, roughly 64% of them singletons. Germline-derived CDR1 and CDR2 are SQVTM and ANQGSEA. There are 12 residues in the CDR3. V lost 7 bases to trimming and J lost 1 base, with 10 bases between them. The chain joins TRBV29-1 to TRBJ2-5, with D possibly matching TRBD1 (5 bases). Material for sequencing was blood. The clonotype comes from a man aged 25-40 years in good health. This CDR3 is CSASGCQETQYF. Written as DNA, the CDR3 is TGCAGCGCCTCAGGGTGCCAAGAGACCCAGTACTTC. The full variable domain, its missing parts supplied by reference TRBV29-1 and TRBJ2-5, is SAVISQKPSRDICQRGTSLTIQCQVDSQVTMMFWYRQQPGQSLTLIATANQGSEATYESGFVIDKFPISRPNLTFSTLTVSNMSPEDSSIYLCSASGCQETQYFGPGTRLLVL.